This T cell receptor beta chain was identified in a study of blood T cell repertoires in COVID-19. Germline assignment: CDR1 LNHDA and CDR2 SQIVND (reference sequence). With V trimmed by 5 bases and J by 7 bases, 9 bases remained unmatched. The CDR3 loop spans 14 amino acids. Per the study methods: Reference gene primer amplification gave estimated nucleated cell counts. Profiled with immunoSEQ multiplex PCR; TCRdb holds only in-frame clones, not every one. V and J calls and clone size are as listed in that table; D and trimming were resolved from the DNA. The repertoire has tens of thousands of clones, around 86% of them found once; the top ten carry about 7.8%.

The sequence was obtained from an elderly man with active or convalescent COVID-19. The sequenced sample was peripheral blood. This rearrangement joins TRBV19 to TRBJ1-2; 8 bases align to TRBD1. The CDR3 sequence: CASSATSRGPGYTF. CDR3 bases: TGTGCCAGTAGTGCAACGTCCAGGGGGCCTGGCTACACCTTC.